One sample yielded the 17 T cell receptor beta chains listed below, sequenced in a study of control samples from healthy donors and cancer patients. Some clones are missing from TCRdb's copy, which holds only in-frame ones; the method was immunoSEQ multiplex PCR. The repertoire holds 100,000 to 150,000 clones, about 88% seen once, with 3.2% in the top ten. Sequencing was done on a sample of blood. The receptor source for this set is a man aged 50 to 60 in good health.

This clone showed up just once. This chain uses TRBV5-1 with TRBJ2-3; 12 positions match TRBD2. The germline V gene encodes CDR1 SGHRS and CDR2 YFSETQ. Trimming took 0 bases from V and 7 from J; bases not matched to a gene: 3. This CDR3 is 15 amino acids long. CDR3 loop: CASSLASGGEYTQYF. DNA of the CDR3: TGCGCCAGCAGCTTGGCTAGCGGGGGGGAATATACGCAGTATTTT.

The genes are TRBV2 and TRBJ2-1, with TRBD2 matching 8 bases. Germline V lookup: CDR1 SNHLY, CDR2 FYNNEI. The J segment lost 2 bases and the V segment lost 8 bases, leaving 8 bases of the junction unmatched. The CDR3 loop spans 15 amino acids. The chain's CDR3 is CASGTTGGPYNEQFF. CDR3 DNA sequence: TGTGCCAGCGGGACCACGGGGGGGCCCTACAATGAGCAGTTCTTC. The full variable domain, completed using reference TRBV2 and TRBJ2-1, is EPEVTQTPSHQVTQMGQEVILRCVPISNHLYFYWYRQILGQKVEFLVSFYNNEISEKSEIFDDQFSVERPDGSNFTLKIRSTKLEDSAMYFCASGTTGGPYNEQFFGPGTRLTVL.

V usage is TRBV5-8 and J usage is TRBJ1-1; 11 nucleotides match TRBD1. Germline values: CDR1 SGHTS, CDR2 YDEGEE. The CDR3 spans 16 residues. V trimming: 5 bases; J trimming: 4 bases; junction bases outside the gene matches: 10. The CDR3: CASRLNRGQGGTEAFF. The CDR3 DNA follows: TGTGCCAGCAGGTTGAACCGGGGACAGGGGGGCACTGAAGCTTTCTTT.

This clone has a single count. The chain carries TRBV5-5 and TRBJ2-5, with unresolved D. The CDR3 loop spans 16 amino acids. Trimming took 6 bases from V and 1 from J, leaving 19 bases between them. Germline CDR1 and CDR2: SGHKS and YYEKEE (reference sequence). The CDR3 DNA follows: TGTGCCAGCACCCCGGTGGTAGGGTTGCCCCAAGAGACCCAGTACTTC. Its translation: CASTPVVGLPQETQYF. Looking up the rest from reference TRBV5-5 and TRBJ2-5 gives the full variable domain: DAGVTQSPTHLIKTRGQQVTLRCSPISGHKSVSWYQQVLGQGPQFIFQYYEKEERGRGNFPDRFSARQFPNYSSELNVNALLLGDSALYLCASTPVVGLPQETQYFGPGTRLLVL.

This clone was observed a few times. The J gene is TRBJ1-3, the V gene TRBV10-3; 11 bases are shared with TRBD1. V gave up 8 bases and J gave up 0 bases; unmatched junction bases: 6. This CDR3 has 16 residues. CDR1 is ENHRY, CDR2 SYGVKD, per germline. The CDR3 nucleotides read TGTGCCATCGGGACAGGGGGGACCACCTCTGGAAACACCATATATTTT. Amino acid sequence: CAIGTGGTTSGNTIYF.

CDR3 nucleotides: TGTGCCAGCAGTTTATCGTCCAATGAGCAGTTCTTC. Translating it yields CASSLSSNEQFF. The chain has TRBV12-3 or TRBV12-4 and TRBJ2-1; D gene uncertain. The V end lost 2 bases, the J end lost 6 bases, and 5 bases lay between the germline ends. This CDR3 spans 12 amino acids.

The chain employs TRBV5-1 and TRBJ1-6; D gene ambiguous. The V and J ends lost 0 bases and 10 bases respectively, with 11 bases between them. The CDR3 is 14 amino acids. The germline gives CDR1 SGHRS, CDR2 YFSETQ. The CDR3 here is CASSLGQLQSPLHF. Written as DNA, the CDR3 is TGCGCCAGCAGCTTGGGCCAGCTACAATCACCCCTCCACTTT. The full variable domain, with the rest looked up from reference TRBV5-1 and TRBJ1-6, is KAGVTQTPRYLIKTRGQQVTLSCSPISGHRSVSWYQQTPGQGLQFLFEYFSETQRNKGNFPGRFSGRQFSNSRSEMNVSTLELGDSALYLCASSLGQLQSPLHFGNGTRLTVT.

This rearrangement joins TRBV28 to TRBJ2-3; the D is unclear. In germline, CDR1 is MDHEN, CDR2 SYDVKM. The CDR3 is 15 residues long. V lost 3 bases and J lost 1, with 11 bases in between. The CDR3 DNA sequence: TGTGCCAGCAGTTTCACCTACGTGGGCACAGATACGCAGTATTTT. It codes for CASSFTYVGTDTQYF. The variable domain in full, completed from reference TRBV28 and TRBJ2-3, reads DVKVTQSSRYLVKRTGEKVFLECVQDMDHENMFWYRQDPGLGLRLIYFSYDVKMKEKGDIPEGYSVSREKKERFSLILESASTNQTSMYLCASSFTYVGTDTQYFGPGTRLTVL.

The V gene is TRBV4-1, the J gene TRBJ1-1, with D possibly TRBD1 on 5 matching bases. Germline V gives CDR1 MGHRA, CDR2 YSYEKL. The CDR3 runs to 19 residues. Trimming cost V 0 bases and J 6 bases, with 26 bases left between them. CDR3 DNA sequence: TGCGCCAGCAGCCAAGATCGGTCGGGGTTTTCGATACAGGCCCCTGAAGCTTTCTTT. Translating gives CASSQDRSGFSIQAPEAFF.

Written as DNA, the CDR3 is TGTGCCAGCAGAACAGGGGGCGCCCGGAGCTACACCTTC. Protein product: CASRTGGARSYTF. V usage is TRBV27 and J usage is TRBJ1-2; 9 nucleotides match TRBD1. Germline V gene data show CDR1 as MNHEY and CDR2 as SMNVEV (reference sequence). Trimming removed 6 bases from V and 9 bases from J; junction bases left unmatched: 8. This CDR3 is 13 amino acids long.

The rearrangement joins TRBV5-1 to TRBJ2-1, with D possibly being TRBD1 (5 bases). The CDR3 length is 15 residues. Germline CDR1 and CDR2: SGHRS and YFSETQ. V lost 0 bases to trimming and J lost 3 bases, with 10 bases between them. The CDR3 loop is CASSLDVGVYNEQFF. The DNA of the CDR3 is TGCGCCAGCAGCTTGGATGTAGGGGTCTACAATGAGCAGTTCTTC.

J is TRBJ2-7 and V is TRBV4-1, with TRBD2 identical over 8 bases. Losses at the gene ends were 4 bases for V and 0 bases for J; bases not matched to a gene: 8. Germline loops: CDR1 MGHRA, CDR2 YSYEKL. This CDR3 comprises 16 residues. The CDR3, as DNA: TGCGCCAGCAGCCTGGCGGGGGGACCCAACTCCTACGAGCAGTACTTC. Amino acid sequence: CASSLAGGPNSYEQYF.

CDR3 sequence (DNA): TGTGCCAGTAGTATCCGGGAACGGACTGAAGCTTTCTTT. Translating gives CASSIRERTEAFF. The chain uses TRBV19 and TRBJ1-1; no clear D. Germline CDR1 is LNHDA and CDR2 is SQIVND (reference sequence). Trimming left V 3 bases short and J 5 bases short, with 10 bases between. The CDR3 totals 13 residues.

CDR3 bases: TGTGCCAGCAGTGAACCTGGCGTCTACGAGCAGTACTTC. Amino acids: CASSEPGVYEQYF. The chain uses TRBV2 and TRBJ2-7; D remains ambiguous. CDR1 is SNHLY and CDR2 is FYNNEI in the germline V gene. This CDR3 contains 13 residues. V was shortened by 2 bases and J by 3 bases, with 8 bases between the two germline ends.

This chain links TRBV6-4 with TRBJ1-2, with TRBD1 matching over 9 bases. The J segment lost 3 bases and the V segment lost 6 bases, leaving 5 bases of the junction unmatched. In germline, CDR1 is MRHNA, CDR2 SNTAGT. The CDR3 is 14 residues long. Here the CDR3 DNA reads TGTGCCAGCAGCGCCAGGACAGGGGACTATGGCTACACCTTC. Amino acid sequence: CASSARTGDYGYTF.

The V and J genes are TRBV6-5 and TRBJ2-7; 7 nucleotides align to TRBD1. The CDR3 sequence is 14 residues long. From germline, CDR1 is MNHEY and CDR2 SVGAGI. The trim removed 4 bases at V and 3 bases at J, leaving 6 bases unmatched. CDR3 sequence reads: CASSSKQGIYEQYF. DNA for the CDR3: TGTGCCAGCAGTTCGAAACAGGGGATCTACGAGCAGTACTTC.

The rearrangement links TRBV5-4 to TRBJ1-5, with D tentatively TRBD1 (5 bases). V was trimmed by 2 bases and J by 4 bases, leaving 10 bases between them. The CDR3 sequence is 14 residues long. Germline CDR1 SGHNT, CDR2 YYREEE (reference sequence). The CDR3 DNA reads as TGTGCCAGCAGCTTTATGGGGGGGAATCAGCCCCAGCATTTT. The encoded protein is CASSFMGGNQPQHF.